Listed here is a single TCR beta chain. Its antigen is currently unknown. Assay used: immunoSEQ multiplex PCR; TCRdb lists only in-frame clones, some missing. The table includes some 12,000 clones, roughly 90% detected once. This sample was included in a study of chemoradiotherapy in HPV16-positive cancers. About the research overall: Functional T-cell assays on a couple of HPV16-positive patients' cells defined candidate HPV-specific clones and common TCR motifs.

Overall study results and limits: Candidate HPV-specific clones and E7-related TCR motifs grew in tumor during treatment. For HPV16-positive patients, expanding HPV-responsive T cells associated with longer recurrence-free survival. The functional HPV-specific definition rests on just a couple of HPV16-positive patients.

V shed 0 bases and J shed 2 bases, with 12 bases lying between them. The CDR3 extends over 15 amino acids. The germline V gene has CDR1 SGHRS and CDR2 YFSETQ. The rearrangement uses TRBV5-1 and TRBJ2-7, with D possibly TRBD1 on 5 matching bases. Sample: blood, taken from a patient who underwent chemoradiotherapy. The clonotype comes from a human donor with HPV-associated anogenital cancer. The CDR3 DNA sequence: TGCGCCAGCAGCTTGGAGGCAGGGCGCACCTACGAGCAGTACTTC. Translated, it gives CASSLEAGRTYEQYF.